What follows describes a single T cell receptor beta chain. Antigen specificity is unknown. Exclusion criteria comprised uncontrolled infection, other autoimmune disease, pregnancy or lactation. The TCR beta CDR3 regions underwent amplification using RNA transcripts as the source. TCR CDR3 underwent first-round RT-PCR with the HTBI primer set. MiXCR, applied by TCRdb to the multiplex PCR reads, yields one record per CDR3 protein. This table holds about 130,000 distinct CDR3 sequences, 22% found once. This specimen comes from a study of T cells in Graves' hyperthyroidism and ophthalmopathy. The CDR3 has 16 residues. V lost 5 bases to trimming and J lost 6 bases; unmatched junction nucleotides: 8. Study-level points and caveats: Ophthalmopathy was model-predicted a median around 6.7 months pre-onset.

This rearrangement joins TRBV12-3 or TRBV12-4 to TRBJ1-5, with 12 bases matching TRBD1. Sequencing was done on a sample of blood. The source is a woman between 50 and 59 years old with Graves' hyperthyroidism that later progressed to Graves' ophthalmopathy. The DNA for the CDR3 is TGTGCCAGCAGTCTGCGGGGACAGGGGGCAGGTCAGCCCCAGCATTTT. It translates to CASSLRGQGAGQPQHF.